This TCR beta chain was recorded in a study of blood T cell repertoires in COVID-19. Study at large: Samples came from the United States, Italy and Spain, spanning acute and convalescent COVID-19.

Adults between roughly 18 and 100 years of age took part from about 24 US areas. Participants had their cohort set by participant-reported clinical history. CDR1 is WSHSY and CDR2 is SAAADI in the germline V gene. The CDR3 length is 13 residues. Trimming took off 10 bases at V and 6 bases at J, with 16 bases between the two ends. Original processing notes: By means of reference gene primer amplification, nucleated cell counts were estimated. The table came from immunoSEQ multiplex PCR; TCRdb's copy has only in-frame clones and leaves some out. V, J and clone size are taken as reported in that table, and D and trimming were inferred from the DNA itself. Of fewer than 350,000 clones listed, around 84% are singletons.

The sequence came from a woman in her thirties who had been exposed to COVID-19. The sequencing input was PBMCs or T cells enriched from blood (not recorded which). The gene calls are TRBV10-2 and TRBJ2-4; TRBD1 might be the D (6 bases). The CDR3 loop reads CATMVAGVNIQYF. DNA of the CDR3: TGCGCCACCATGGTGGCAGGGGTAAACATTCAGTACTTC.